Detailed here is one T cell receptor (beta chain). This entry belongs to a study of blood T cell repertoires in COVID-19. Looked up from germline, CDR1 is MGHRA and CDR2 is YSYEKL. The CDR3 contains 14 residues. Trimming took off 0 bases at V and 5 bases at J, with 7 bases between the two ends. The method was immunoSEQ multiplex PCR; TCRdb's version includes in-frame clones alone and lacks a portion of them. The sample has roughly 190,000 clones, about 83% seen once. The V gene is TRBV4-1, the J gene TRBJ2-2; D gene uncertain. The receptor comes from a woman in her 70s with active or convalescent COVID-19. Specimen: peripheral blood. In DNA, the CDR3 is TGCGCCAGCAGCCAAGATATCAGGACCGGGGAGCTGTTTTTT. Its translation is CASSQDIRTGELFF.